Each of the 8 T cell receptor beta chains below was sequenced from the same sample in a study of cytomegalovirus exposure and HLA in healthy donors. PCR was performed using 60 Vbeta and 13 Jbeta primers. Data came from immunoSEQ multiplex PCR; TCRdb stores just in-frame clones and leaves some out. The sample gives around 200,000 clones, 70% to 80% of which show up once; less than 3.5% is in the top ten. Sequences were obtained from PBMCs. These TCRs come from a woman in her sixties in good health and CMV-seropositive.

This clone is a singleton in its sample. The chain has TRBV6-6 and TRBJ1-3, with D maybe TRBD1 (6 bases). Trimming shortened V by 2 bases and J by 3 bases, and 11 bases separated the two germline ends. This CDR3 contains 15 residues. Germline-derived CDR1 and CDR2 are MNHNY and SVGAGI (reference sequence). CDR3 in DNA: TGTGCCAGCAGTTACGACAGGTTGAATGGAAACACCATATATTTT. It yields the protein CASSYDRLNGNTIYF.

The count of this clone is one. V usage is TRBV5-4 and J usage is TRBJ2-1; a weak D match, TRBD1 (5 bases). V lost 5 bases and J lost 2, with 14 bases in between. CDR3 size: 15 residues. Per the germline V gene, CDR1 is SGHNT and CDR2 is YYREEE (reference sequence). This chain's CDR3 is CASSSDISTYNEQFF. The CDR3 DNA reads as TGTGCCAGCAGTTCGGACATTTCAACCTACAATGAGCAGTTCTTC.

The V gene is TRBV2, the J gene TRBJ1-6; D is unresolved. Germline CDR1 SNHLY, CDR2 FYNNEI. There are 14 residues in the CDR3. Trimming cost V 7 bases and J 6 bases, with 13 bases left between them. DNA of the CDR3: TGTGCCAGCATGGAGGTGGATGGTAATTCACCCCTCCACTTT. Translating gives CASMEVDGNSPLHF.

The chain is built from TRBV7-9 and TRBJ2-1; 8 bases fit TRBD2. There are 14 residues in the CDR3. J was trimmed by 9 bases and V by 1 base; bases with no gene match: 5. In germline, CDR1 is SEHNR, CDR2 FQNEAQ (reference sequence). CDR3 nucleotide sequence: TGTGCCAGCAGCTTAGGACTAGCGAACACTGAGCAGTTCTTC. Translated: CASSLGLANTEQFF. Drawing the rest from reference TRBV7-9 and TRBJ2-1, the complete variable domain is DTGVSQNPRHKITKRGQNVTFRCDPISEHNRLYWYRQTLGQGPEFLTYFQNEAQLEKSRLLSDRFSAERPKGSFSTLEIQRTEQGDSAMYLCASSLGLANTEQFFGPGTRLTVL.

This chain uses TRBV5-1 with TRBJ1-2; D remains ambiguous. Germline CDR1 SGHRS, CDR2 YFSETQ. V was cut by 2 bases and J by 1 base, with 6 bases left in between. This CDR3 is built from 13 residues. The CDR3 here is CASSFESNYGYTF. CDR3 nucleotides: TGCGCCAGCAGCTTTGAGAGTAACTATGGCTACACCTTC.

V is TRBV7-9 and J is TRBJ2-3; the match to TRBD2 covers 12 bases. CDR1 is SEHNR and CDR2 is FQNEAQ in the germline V gene (reference sequence). The CDR3 runs 16 residues. The trim removed 4 bases at V and 2 bases at J, leaving 4 bases unmatched. The CDR3 coding sequence is TGTGCCAGCAGCTCAACTAGCGGGAGGTACACAGATACGCAGTATTTT. Its protein is CASSSTSGRYTDTQYF.

The chain recombines TRBV5-1 with TRBJ2-2; maybe TRBD2 (5 bases). The V end lost 3 bases, the J end lost 2 bases, and 11 bases lay between the germline ends. CDR3 length equals 15 residues. CDR1 SGHRS and CDR2 YFSETQ come from the germline V gene. Written as DNA, the CDR3 is TGCGCCAGCAGCTCGAGGGCGGACAACACCGGGGAGCTGTTTTTT. It codes for CASSSRADNTGELFF. Together with reference TRBV5-1 and TRBJ2-2, the CDR3 gives the full variable domain: KAGVTQTPRYLIKTRGQQVTLSCSPISGHRSVSWYQQTPGQGLQFLFEYFSETQRNKGNFPGRFSGRQFSNSRSEMNVSTLELGDSALYLCASSSRADNTGELFFGEGSRLTVL.

The V and J genes are TRBV30 and TRBJ2-7, with 7 bases that match TRBD2. This CDR3 has 13 residues. After removal of 0 bases from V and 6 bases from J, the junction contained 5 bases not matched to a gene. CDR1 and CDR2 from the germline V gene are GTSNPN and SVGIG (reference sequence). The CDR3 here is CAWSVQGGGEQYF. Here the CDR3 DNA reads TGTGCCTGGAGTGTCCAGGGCGGGGGCGAGCAGTACTTC.